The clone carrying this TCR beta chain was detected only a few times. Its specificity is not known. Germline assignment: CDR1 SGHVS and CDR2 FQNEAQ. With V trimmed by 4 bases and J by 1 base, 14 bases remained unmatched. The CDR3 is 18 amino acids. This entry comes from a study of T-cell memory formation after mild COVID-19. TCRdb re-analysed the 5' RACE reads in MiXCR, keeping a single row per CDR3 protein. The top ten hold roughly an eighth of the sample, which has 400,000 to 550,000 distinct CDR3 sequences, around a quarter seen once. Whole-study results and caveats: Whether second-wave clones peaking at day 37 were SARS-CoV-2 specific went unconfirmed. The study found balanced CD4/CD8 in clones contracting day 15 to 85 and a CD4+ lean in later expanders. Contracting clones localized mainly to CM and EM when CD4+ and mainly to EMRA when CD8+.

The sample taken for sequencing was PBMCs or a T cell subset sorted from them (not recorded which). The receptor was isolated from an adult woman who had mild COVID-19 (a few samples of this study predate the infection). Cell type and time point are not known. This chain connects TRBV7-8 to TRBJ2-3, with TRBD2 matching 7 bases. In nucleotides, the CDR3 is TGTGCCAGCAGCTCATCCCCCGGGACTATGCGGGGCACAGATACGCAGTATTTT. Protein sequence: CASSSSPGTMRGTDTQYF. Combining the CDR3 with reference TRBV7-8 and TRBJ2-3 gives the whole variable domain GAGVSQSPRYKVAKRGQDVALRCDPISGHVSLFWYQQALGQGPEFLTYFQNEAQLDKSGLPSDRFFAERPEGSVSTLKIQRTQQEDSAVYLCASSSSPGTMRGTDTQYFGPGTRLTVL.